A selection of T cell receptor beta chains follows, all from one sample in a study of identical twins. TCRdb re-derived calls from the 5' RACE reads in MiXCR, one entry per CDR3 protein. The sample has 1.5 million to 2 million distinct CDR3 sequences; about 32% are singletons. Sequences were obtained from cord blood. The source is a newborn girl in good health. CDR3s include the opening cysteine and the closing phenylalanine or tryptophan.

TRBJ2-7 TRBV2 CASSSRGLGLGDQYF
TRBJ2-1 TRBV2 CASTWEGRSDEQFF
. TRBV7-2 CASSLGLDRVYEQYF
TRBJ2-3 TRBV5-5 CASSLARPSGADTQYF
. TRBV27 CASSSTPTGDHEQYF
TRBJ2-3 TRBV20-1 CSARGSTLGTQYF
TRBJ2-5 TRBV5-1 CASSFSLTSVRETQYF
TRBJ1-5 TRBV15 CATSRDRGRNQPQHF
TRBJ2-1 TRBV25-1 CASSPRFQDTYNEQFF
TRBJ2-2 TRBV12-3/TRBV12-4 CASVRTGELFF
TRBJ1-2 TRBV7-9 CASSKSPGGNGYTF
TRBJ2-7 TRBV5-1 CASSSAKGQYYEQYF
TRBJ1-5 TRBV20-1 CSASKGRDQPQHF
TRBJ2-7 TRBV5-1 CASSSASGRAHNEQYF
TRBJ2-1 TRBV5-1 CASSLGASSGREGEQFF
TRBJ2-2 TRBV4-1 CASSQGLSSPGELFF
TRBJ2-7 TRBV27 CASSLGGTAKWYF
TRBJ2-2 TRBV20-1 CSARPQTAGGLFF
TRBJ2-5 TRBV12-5 CASGLKRQGLRETQYF
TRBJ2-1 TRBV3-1 CASSQGRAGLKQFF
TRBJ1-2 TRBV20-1 CSARPKAGAGYGYTF
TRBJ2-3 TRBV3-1 CASSQVGTRGTDTQYF
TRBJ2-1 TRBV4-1 CASSQATSGSFYNEQFF
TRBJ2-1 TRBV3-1 CASSHSVRGSNEQFF
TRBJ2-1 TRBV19 CASYGTGVEQFF
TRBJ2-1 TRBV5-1 CASSLGGTLYNEQFF
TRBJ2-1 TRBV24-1 CATSYSTPSSGGTYNEQFF
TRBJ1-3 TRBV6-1 CASSERQFSGNTIYF
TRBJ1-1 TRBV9 CASSVVDTTEAFF
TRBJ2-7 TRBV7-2 CASSLVNGRSYEQYF
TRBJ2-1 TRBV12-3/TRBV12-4 CASSRPSGTSSYNEQFF
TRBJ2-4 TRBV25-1 CASSEDRVKNIQYF
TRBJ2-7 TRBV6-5 CASKKQGLAYEQYF
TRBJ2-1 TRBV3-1 CASSQRGGRAYNEQFF
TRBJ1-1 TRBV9 CATSVLGLSNTEAFF
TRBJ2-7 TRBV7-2 CASSLVLHEQYF
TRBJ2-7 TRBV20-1 CSAREGRRDPYEQYF
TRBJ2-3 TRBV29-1 CSVVAGGPVDTQYF
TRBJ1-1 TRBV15 CATSGNTEAFF
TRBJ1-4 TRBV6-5 CASSYLGPATNEKLFF
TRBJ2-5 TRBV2 CASGVSGGSQETQYF
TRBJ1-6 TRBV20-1 CSASPTGQNSPLHF
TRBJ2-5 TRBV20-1 CSAPGLALQETQYF
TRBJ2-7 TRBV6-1 CASSEASGSYEHYF
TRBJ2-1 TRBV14 CASSPTFRGLYNEQFF
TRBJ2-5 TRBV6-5 CASSYVRGETQYF
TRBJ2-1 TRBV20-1 CSARVGTSGGRGFF
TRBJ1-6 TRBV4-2 CATSSHRPIDSPLHF
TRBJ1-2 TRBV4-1 CASSQDKGGRYGYTF
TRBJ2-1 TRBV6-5 CASRKGHLNNEQFF
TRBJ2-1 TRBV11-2 CASSSDWPSSYNERFF
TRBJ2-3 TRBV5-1 CASSLDLAGVTDTQYF
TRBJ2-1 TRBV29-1 CSVTSAYNEQFF
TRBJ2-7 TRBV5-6 CASTDRVAYEQYF
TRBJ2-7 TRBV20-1 CSARDQGLAKVPYEQYF